This passage covers 5 T cell receptor beta chains from one sample sequenced in a study of blood T cell repertoires in COVID-19 (TCRdb year 2020). To prepare the library, the immunoSEQ multiplex PCR assay was applied. This immuneACCESS table, as held by TCRdb, lists in-frame sequences with V and J called but not all clones. Of the missing ones, under half trace to an unresolved V gene in checked studies; the others have no known cause. This sample has about 70,000 clones in its table, and roughly 86% of those were observed once. The ten most abundant clones make up 16% of the sample. The sequenced sample was peripheral blood. Receptors were obtained from a man between 40 and 49 years old with COVID-19, enrolled during active disease.

V and J are TRBV28 and TRBJ1-5; possibly TRBD1 for D (5 bases). The CDR3 runs 18 residues. The V gene lost 4 bases and the J gene lost 4 bases, with 23 bases spanning the gap. CDR1 and CDR2 from the germline V gene are MDHEN and SYDVKM. CDR3 coding DNA: TGTGCCAGCAGTTCGGACACGAGCGGGATCAATGGGAATCAGCCCCAGCATTTT. This encodes CASSSDTSGINGNQPQHF.

The chain is built from TRBV6-5 and TRBJ2-5, with a weak D call TRBD2 (6 bases). CDR1 is MNHEY and CDR2 is SVGAGI in the germline V gene. V was clipped by 7 bases and J by 2 bases, with 14 bases between them. The CDR3 covers 14 residues. The CDR3 sequence is CASNPVGTQETQYF. The CDR3, as DNA: TGTGCCAGCAACCCGGTAGGGACTCAAGAGACCCAGTACTTC.

The chain couples TRBV20-1 to TRBJ2-3; 7 nucleotides agree with TRBD2. The junction had 13 bases not matched to a gene; V was cut back by 3 bases and J by 4 bases. In germline, CDR1 is DFQATT, CDR2 SNEGSKA (reference sequence). This CDR3 is built from 16 residues. In DNA form, the CDR3 reads TGCAGTGCTAGTCCAGGAGCTAGCGGAAGTTCAGATACGCAGTATTTT. Protein: CSASPGASGSSDTQYF.

The sample holds a few counts of this clone. This chain uses TRBV27 with TRBJ2-2, with 8 bases that match TRBD1. The CDR3 spans 14 residues. The trim removed 3 bases at V and 4 bases at J, leaving 1 base unmatched. Per germline, CDR1 MNHEY and CDR2 SMNVEV (reference sequence). The chain's CDR3 is CASSFTGGTGELFF. In DNA, the CDR3 is TGTGCCAGCAGTTTTACAGGGGGCACCGGGGAGCTGTTTTTT.

The chain employs TRBV10-3 and TRBJ2-6; weak D call: TRBD1 (5 bases). The length of the CDR3 is 14 residues. Germline V gene lookup returns CDR1 ENHRY and CDR2 SYGVKD. V was cut by 6 bases and J by 2 bases, with 8 bases left in between. The CDR3 sequence is CAISQGAGANVLTF. CDR3 DNA: TGTGCCATCAGCCAGGGTGCTGGGGCCAACGTCCTGACTTTC.